This is a list of T cell receptor beta chains from one sample in a study of T cells in pancreatic ductal adenocarcinoma. The method was immunoSEQ multiplex PCR; TCRdb's version includes in-frame clones alone and lacks a portion of them. The sample has around 100,000 clones; about 96% are singletons. The material sequenced was PBMCs. The receptors here all came from a human donor with pancreatic ductal adenocarcinoma. Each CDR3 is given with its conserved first and last residue. A D gene is named only where the DNA matches it firmly. Rows may omit the clone size; those that give it use once, few, many or a size class.

TGTGCCAGCAGCCCCCGGGGGAGCCACGCGCAGTACTTC CASSPRGSHAQYF NA TRBV9 NA TRBJ2-7 13
TGCAGTGCCCCTCTTCGGGAGACCCAGTACTTC CSAPLRETQYF NA TRBV20-1 NA TRBJ2-5 11
TGTGCCAGCAGCGCAAGTCCGGGGAGCTATGGCTACACCTTC CASSASPGSYGYTF NA TRBV5-4 NA TRBJ1-2 14
TGCGCCAGCAGCTTGTTTGGGGCCTCAACACCGAAAGAGACCCAGTACTTC CASSLFGASTPKETQYF NA TRBV5-1 NA TRBJ2-5 17
TGTGCCTGGAGTGTAGCGGGCTACCAAGAGACCCAGTACTTC CAWSVAGYQETQYF NA TRBV30 NA TRBJ2-5 14
TGTGCCAGCAGTGAACAGGAGGTGACTAGCGGGAGGGCTTGGCAGTTCTTC CASSEQEVTSGRAWQFF TRBD2 TRBV2 NA TRBJ2-1 17
TGTGCCAGCAGCCAAAGGGGGGGCGCAGAACACGAGCAGTACTTC CASSQRGGAEHEQYF NA TRBV7-3 NA TRBJ2-7 15
TGTGCCATCAGTGTGTCGTCGGGGGACAGGGACTACAATGAGCAGTTCTTC CAISVSSGDRDYNEQFF TRBD1 TRBV10-3 once TRBJ2-1 17
TGTGCCAGCAGTCAGGGTTGGTTTCAGCCCCAGCATTTT CASSQGWFQPQHF NA TRBV6-6 NA TRBJ1-5 13
TGTGCCAGCAGTCCCGGGACAGGAAGTGAAAAACTGTTTTTT CASSPGTGSEKLFF TRBD1 TRBV6-1 NA TRBJ1-4 14
TGTGCCAGCAGCCCCCGACAGGGCGGCCCAGATACGCAGTATTTT CASSPRQGGPDTQYF TRBD1 TRBV7-2 once TRBJ2-3 15
TGTGCCAGCTCACCCCGGAGTGGCGAGCAGTACTTC CASSPRSGEQYF NA TRBV18 NA TRBJ2-7 12
TGTGCCAGCAGCTTCCGGGCGGGAGAGGACGAGCAGTACTTC CASSFRAGEDEQYF TRBD2 TRBV7-6 NA TRBJ2-7 14
TGTGCCAGCAGTTCTCGACTAGCAGGGCCCTACGAGCAGTACTTC CASSSRLAGPYEQYF TRBD2 TRBV28 NA TRBJ2-7 15
TGTGCCAGCAGCTTGTTGTCAGGGGGCGGCGGCGAGCAGTACTTC CASSLLSGGGGEQYF TRBD1 TRBV5-4 NA TRBJ2-7 15
TGTGCCAGCAGCCCCCAGTGGTCTAATGAAAAACTGTTTTTT CASSPQWSNEKLFF NA TRBV11-2 NA TRBJ1-4 14
TGCGCCAGCAGCCCGCAGGGACAGACCACAGATACGCAGTATTTT CASSPQGQTTDTQYF TRBD1 TRBV5-1 NA TRBJ2-3 15
TGTGCCATCAGCTCACTAGCGGGAGACACCGGGGAGCTGTTTTTT CAISSLAGDTGELFF TRBD2 TRBV10-3 once TRBJ2-2 15
TGTGCCAGCAGGGGACAGGGTCAAGAGACCCAGTACTTC CASRGQGQETQYF TRBD1 TRBV28 NA TRBJ2-5 13
TGTGCCAGCAGCGACAGGACGTACGGAGAGACCCAGTACTTC CASSDRTYGETQYF NA TRBV5-4 NA TRBJ2-5 14
TGTGCCAGCAGCTTAGGACAGGGAGAGACCCAGTACTTC CASSLGQGETQYF TRBD1 TRBV11-1 NA TRBJ2-5 13
TGCGCCAGCAGCTTCGGGGGACAGAGCTCCTACAATGAGCAGTTCTTC CASSFGGQSSYNEQFF NA TRBV5-1 NA TRBJ2-1 16
TGCGCCAGCAGCCGCGGGACTAGCGGTGGAGAGACCCAGTACTTC CASSRGTSGGETQYF TRBD2 TRBV4-1 NA TRBJ2-5 15
TGCGCCAGCAGCCCATCCGACAGACCGAATGAAAAACTGTTTTTT CASSPSDRPNEKLFF NA TRBV4-1 NA TRBJ1-4 15
TGCGCCAGCAGCTTAACTAGCGGGTCCTACAATGAGCAGTTCTTC CASSLTSGSYNEQFF TRBD2 TRBV5-1 NA TRBJ2-1 15
TGTGCCAGCAGCTTAGCAGTAGCTGAAAAACTGTTTTTT CASSLAVAEKLFF NA TRBV7-4 NA TRBJ1-4 13
TGTGCCAGCAGCTTAGCTGGGTCCACAGGGATCTATGGCTACACCTTC CASSLAGSTGIYGYTF NA TRBV7-2 NA TRBJ1-2 16
TGTGCCAGCAGTAGATACAACCAGGGGGTGGGAGTGACTGAAGCTTTCTTT CASSRYNQGVGVTEAFF TRBD1 TRBV27 NA TRBJ1-1 17
TGTGCCAGCAGTGAAGACACCTATGGCTACACCTTC CASSEDTYGYTF NA TRBV6-1 NA TRBJ1-2 12